This T cell receptor (beta chain) was retrieved from a study of shared clonotypes between healthy human individuals. About the study: Three plates each covered CD4 naive and memory; CD8 naive two, CD8 memory one. Overall study results and limits: Among the subsets, naive ones generally showed larger estimated richness than memory ones.

The CDR3 runs to 15 residues. V was shortened by 0 bases and J by 4 bases, with 13 bases between the two germline ends. Looked up from germline, CDR1 is SGHVS and CDR2 is FNYEAQ. Comment on this clone: Antigen unknown.

Generated by immunoSEQ multiplex PCR, the TCRdb table keeps only in-frame clones and is missing some. The data contain approximately 1.4 million clones, nearly 99% of them singletons. This sequence originates from a man aged 25-45 years in good health. Sequencing was carried out using naive CD4+ T cells sorted from blood. Subset indicated: CD45RA+ positively selected. The gene calls are TRBV7-6 and TRBJ2-7; D unclear. CDR3 protein: CASSLAAGEAYEQYF. In DNA, the CDR3 is TGTGCCAGCAGCTTAGCGGCAGGTGAGGCTTACGAGCAGTACTTC. Full variable domain (remainder filled in from reference TRBV7-6 and TRBJ2-7): GAGVSQSPRYKVTKRGQDVALRCDPISGHVSLYWYRQALGQGPEFLTYFNYEAQQDKSGLPNDRFSAERPEGSISTLTIQRTEQRDSAMYRCASSLAAGEAYEQYFGPGTRLTVT.